Here is one T cell receptor beta chain with its context. The antigen is unknown. The source of the sample is a study of blood T cells in healthy people across ages. The study's findings and limits: With donor CMV status unknown, expanded clonotype changes were possibly confounded. When set beside aged donors, long-lived donors presented more naive CD4+ cells and higher diversity. The study regarded diversity estimates from one million T cells as underestimates.

Alongside a J-beta primer mix, a sample-barcoded 5' primer served in a second PCR lasting roughly 6 to 12 cycles. The template-switch adaptor was a 5' adaptor with 12 random nucleotides. It tagged each cDNA molecule. From the 5' RACE reads, TCRdb called clonotypes with MiXCR, one entry per CDR3 protein. Altogether about 1.6 million distinct CDR3 sequences are present, about 31% being singletons, with the ten largest covering around 10%. The germline V and J ends were trimmed by 2 bases and 6 bases, with 13 bases remaining between them. CDR1 is MNHEY and CDR2 is SVGAGI in the germline V gene. The length of the CDR3 is 15 residues.

What was sequenced was blood. The chain carries TRBV6-5 and TRBJ1-4; D gene ambiguous. The TCR sequence derives from a woman aged 25 to 39 in good health. The CDR3 DNA sequence: TGTGCCAGCAGTTACAGCCCAGTACCTCATGAAAAACTGTTTTTT. It codes for CASSYSPVPHEKLFF.